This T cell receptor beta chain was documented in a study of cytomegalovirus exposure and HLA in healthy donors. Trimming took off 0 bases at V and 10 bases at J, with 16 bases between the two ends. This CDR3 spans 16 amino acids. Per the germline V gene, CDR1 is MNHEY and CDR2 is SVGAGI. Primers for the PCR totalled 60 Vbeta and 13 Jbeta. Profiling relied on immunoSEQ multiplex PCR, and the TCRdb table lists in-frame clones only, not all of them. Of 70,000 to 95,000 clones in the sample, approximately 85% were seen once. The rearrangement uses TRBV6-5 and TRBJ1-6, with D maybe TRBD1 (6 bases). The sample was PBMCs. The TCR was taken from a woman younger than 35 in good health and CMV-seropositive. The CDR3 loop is CASSYSNNRADSPLHF. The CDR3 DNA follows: TGTGCCAGCAGTTACTCGAATAACAGGGCGGACTCACCCCTCCACTTT.